Listed below are T cell receptor beta chains from one sample, sequenced in a study of response to subunit inactivated influenza vaccine. MiXCR, run by TCRdb on the RT-PCR reads, gives a single entry per CDR3 protein. This table has roughly 620,000 distinct CDR3 sequences, about 10% appearing once. This sample was shared with a second study, whose subject was T cells expressing NK-cell markers.

The specimen comprised PBMCs from blood, sampled on the day of vaccination. Source of these receptors: a man between 50 and 59 years old who received an inactivated influenza vaccine. Each CDR3 is given with its conserved first and last residue. The D gene is left open where the match is weak. Rows give clone size only sometimes, using once, few, many, or a class for an expanded clone.

v_gene: TRBV7-2
abundance: many
j_gene: TRBJ2-7
d_gene: -
CDR3aa: CASSLGPFYEQYF
CDR3nt: TGTGCCAGCAGCTTAGGCCCGTTCTACGAGCAGTACTTC

v_gene: TRBV12-3/TRBV12-4
abundance: many
j_gene: TRBJ2-7
d_gene: -
CDR3aa: CASSSPGLGEQYF
CDR3nt: TGTGCCAGCAGCTCACCAGGTCTGGGGGAGCAGTACTTC

v_gene: TRBV5-4
abundance: few
j_gene: TRBJ2-4
d_gene: -
CDR3aa: CASSAHRELAKNIQYF
CDR3nt: TGTGCCAGCAGCGCCCACAGGGAGTTAGCCAAAAACATTCAGTACTTC

v_gene: TRBV4-3
abundance: -
j_gene: TRBJ2-5
d_gene: -
CDR3aa: CASSQALRTGETQYF
CDR3nt: TGCGCCAGCAGCCAGGCCCTACGTACAGGGGAGACCCAGTACTTC

v_gene: TRBV24-1
abundance: -
j_gene: TRBJ1-1
d_gene: -
CDR3aa: CATRDRMNTEAFF
CDR3nt: TGTGCCACCAGGGACCGTATGAACACTGAAGCTTTCTTT

v_gene: TRBV28
abundance: few
j_gene: TRBJ2-5
d_gene: TRBD1
CDR3aa: CASSTTGGPQTQYF
CDR3nt: TGTGCCAGCAGTACCACAGGGGGACCTCAGACCCAGTACTTC

v_gene: TRBV29-1
abundance: few
j_gene: TRBJ1-3
d_gene: -
CDR3aa: CSFQPSSGNTIYF
CDR3nt: TGCAGCTTCCAACCCAGCTCTGGAAACACCATATATTTT

v_gene: TRBV20-1
abundance: few
j_gene: TRBJ1-3
d_gene: -
CDR3aa: CSASLGLVNTIYF
CDR3nt: TGCAGTGCTAGCCTGGGATTGGTAAACACCATATATTTT

v_gene: TRBV9
abundance: few
j_gene: TRBJ2-2
d_gene: -
CDR3aa: CASSVDGTNTGELFF
CDR3nt: TGTGCCAGCAGCGTGGACGGTACGAACACCGGGGAGCTGTTTTTT

v_gene: TRBV29-1
abundance: -
j_gene: TRBJ1-2
d_gene: -
CDR3aa: CSVAHLNYGYTF
CDR3nt: TGCAGCGTTGCACACTTAAACTATGGCTACACCTTC

v_gene: TRBV7-8
abundance: few
j_gene: TRBJ2-1
d_gene: -
CDR3aa: CASSLTANNEQFF
CDR3nt: TGTGCCAGCAGCTTGACGGCGAACAATGAGCAGTTCTTC

v_gene: TRBV5-1
abundance: few
j_gene: TRBJ2-7
d_gene: TRBD1
CDR3aa: CASSETGFYEQYF
CDR3nt: TGCGCCAGCAGCGAGACAGGGTTTTACGAGCAGTACTTC

v_gene: TRBV7-9
abundance: few
j_gene: TRBJ2-7
d_gene: -
CDR3aa: CASSSVNMGHYEQYF
CDR3nt: TGTGCCAGCAGCTCAGTCAACATGGGACACTACGAGCAGTACTTC

v_gene: TRBV27
abundance: -
j_gene: TRBJ2-7
d_gene: -
CDR3aa: CASHSTSWAYEQYF
CDR3nt: TGTGCCAGCCACTCGACTAGTTGGGCGTACGAGCAGTACTTC

v_gene: TRBV24-1
abundance: many
j_gene: TRBJ2-2
d_gene: TRBD1
CDR3aa: CATSDPPGQSNTGELFF
CDR3nt: TGTGCCACCAGTGATCCGCCGGGACAGTCGAACACCGGGGAGCTGTTTTTT

v_gene: TRBV4-1
abundance: few
j_gene: TRBJ2-1
d_gene: -
CDR3aa: CASSQGGGVVRGKHSYNEQFF
CDR3nt: TGCGCCAGCAGCCAAGGAGGAGGGGTAGTGAGGGGCAAGCACTCCTACAATGAGCAGTTCTTC

v_gene: TRBV24-1
abundance: few
j_gene: TRBJ2-2
d_gene: -
CDR3aa: CATSELDGRAGELFF
CDR3nt: TGTGCCACCAGTGAGCTTGACGGGAGAGCCGGGGAGCTGTTTTTT

v_gene: TRBV11-2
abundance: few
j_gene: TRBJ1-6
d_gene: -
CDR3aa: CASSQRDPNSPLHF
CDR3nt: TGTGCCAGCAGCCAACGGGACCCAAATTCACCCCTCCACTTT

v_gene: TRBV20-1
abundance: few
j_gene: TRBJ2-7
d_gene: -
CDR3aa: CSARDGGVTSYEQYF
CDR3nt: TGCAGTGCTAGAGATGGAGGAGTTACCTCCTACGAGCAGTACTTC

v_gene: TRBV5-1
abundance: -
j_gene: TRBJ2-2
d_gene: TRBD2
CDR3aa: CASSLSGTSGSQPGELFF
CDR3nt: TGCGCCAGCAGCTTGTCGGGGACTAGCGGGAGTCAACCCGGGGAGCTGTTTTTT

v_gene: TRBV28
abundance: -
j_gene: TRBJ2-1
d_gene: -
CDR3aa: CASKRTASGGDNEQFF
CDR3nt: TGTGCCAGCAAGAGGACAGCATCTGGGGGGGACAATGAGCAGTTCTTC

v_gene: TRBV10-3
abundance: -
j_gene: TRBJ1-6
d_gene: -
CDR3aa: CAIRATNPGDSPIHF
CDR3nt: TGTGCCATCAGAGCGACAAACCCCGGCGATTCACCCATCCACTTT

v_gene: TRBV20-1
abundance: few
j_gene: TRBJ2-5
d_gene: TRBD2
CDR3aa: CTAQGLAGGETETQYF
CDR3nt: TGCACGGCTCAAGGACTAGCGGGAGGAGAGACGGAGACCCAGTACTTC

v_gene: TRBV6-1
abundance: few
j_gene: TRBJ2-5
d_gene: TRBD1
CDR3aa: CASKNSGTGGFGQETQYF
CDR3nt: TGTGCCAGCAAGAACTCCGGGACAGGAGGTTTTGGGCAAGAGACCCAGTACTTC

v_gene: TRBV3-1
abundance: few
j_gene: TRBJ1-2
d_gene: TRBD1
CDR3aa: CASSQERQGNYGYTF
CDR3nt: TGTGCCAGCAGCCAAGAAAGACAGGGTAACTATGGCTACACCTTC

v_gene: TRBV12-3/TRBV12-4
abundance: -
j_gene: TRBJ1-6
d_gene: -
CDR3aa: CASSPDPQGNSPLHF
CDR3nt: TGTGCCAGCAGTCCCGATCCCCAGGGAAATTCACCCCTCCACTTT

v_gene: TRBV3-1
abundance: -
j_gene: TRBJ2-1
d_gene: TRBD2
CDR3aa: CASSQGSGRRYNEQFF
CDR3nt: TGTGCCAGCAGCCAAGGCAGCGGGAGACGCTACAATGAGCAGTTCTTC

v_gene: TRBV11-2
abundance: -
j_gene: TRBJ2-2
d_gene: -
CDR3aa: CASSPFVGPGELFF
CDR3nt: TGTGCCAGCAGCCCTTTTGTGGGGCCTGGGGAGCTGTTTTTT

v_gene: TRBV18
abundance: -
j_gene: TRBJ2-1
d_gene: TRBD1
CDR3aa: CASSPDRGLHNEQFF
CDR3nt: TGTGCCAGCTCACCGGACAGGGGGCTCCACAATGAGCAGTTCTTC

v_gene: TRBV6-1
abundance: few
j_gene: TRBJ2-3
d_gene: -
CDR3aa: CASSQRMSTDTQYF
CDR3nt: TGTGCCAGCAGCCAGCGTATGAGCACAGATACGCAGTATTTT

v_gene: TRBV6-2/TRBV6-3
abundance: few
j_gene: TRBJ1-1
d_gene: TRBD1
CDR3aa: CASSYFRRNRSGQGREPYTEAFF
CDR3nt: TGTGCCAGCAGTTACTTCCGAAGGAACCGATCGGGACAGGGGCGCGAACCATACACTGAAGCTTTCTTT

v_gene: TRBV2
abundance: -
j_gene: TRBJ2-2
d_gene: -
CDR3aa: CASGGQNTGELFF
CDR3nt: TGTGCCAGCGGCGGACAGAACACCGGGGAGCTGTTTTTT

v_gene: TRBV7-9
abundance: -
j_gene: TRBJ1-1
d_gene: TRBD1
CDR3aa: CASSLGQVDTEAFF
CDR3nt: TGTGCCAGCAGCCTAGGACAGGTGGACACTGAAGCTTTCTTT

v_gene: TRBV12-3/TRBV12-4
abundance: few
j_gene: TRBJ1-5
d_gene: -
CDR3aa: CASSLALREGVQPQHF
CDR3nt: TGTGCCAGCAGTTTAGCCCTCCGGGAGGGGGTCCAGCCCCAGCATTTT

v_gene: TRBV5-1
abundance: -
j_gene: TRBJ2-7
d_gene: TRBD2
CDR3aa: CASSSLVSGGGVEQYF
CDR3nt: TGCGCCAGCAGCTCCTTAGTTTCGGGAGGCGGCGTGGAGCAGTACTTC

v_gene: TRBV7-2
abundance: few
j_gene: TRBJ1-6
d_gene: -
CDR3aa: CASSAPTGRRRNSPLHF
CDR3nt: TGTGCCAGCAGCGCTCCAACGGGACGACGTCGAAATTCACCCCTCCACTTT

v_gene: TRBV10-3
abundance: few
j_gene: TRBJ1-2
d_gene: -
CDR3aa: CAISERSLSGGYTF
CDR3nt: TGTGCCATCAGTGAACGGAGCCTTTCGGGGGGCTACACCTTC

v_gene: TRBV5-5
abundance: -
j_gene: TRBJ1-5
d_gene: -
CDR3aa: CARSSGTFGGQPQHF
CDR3nt: TGTGCCAGAAGTTCAGGGACCTTCGGGGGTCAGCCCCAGCATTTT

v_gene: TRBV30
abundance: -
j_gene: TRBJ2-1
d_gene: -
CDR3aa: CAWYSYNEQFF
CDR3nt: TGTGCCTGGTATTCCTACAATGAGCAGTTCTTC

v_gene: TRBV20-1
abundance: few
j_gene: TRBJ2-6
d_gene: -
CDR3aa: CSASSSGANVLTF
CDR3nt: TGCAGTGCTTCGAGCTCTGGGGCCAACGTCCTGACTTTC

v_gene: TRBV12-3/TRBV12-4
abundance: few
j_gene: TRBJ1-1
d_gene: TRBD1
CDR3aa: CASSKQGASEAFF
CDR3nt: TGTGCCAGCAGTAAACAGGGGGCCTCTGAAGCTTTCTTT

v_gene: TRBV28
abundance: -
j_gene: TRBJ2-2
d_gene: TRBD1
CDR3aa: CASSPSRTGNTGELFF
CDR3nt: TGTGCCAGCAGTCCGTCTCGGACAGGGAACACCGGGGAGCTGTTTTTT

v_gene: TRBV4-3
abundance: -
j_gene: TRBJ2-2
d_gene: TRBD2
CDR3aa: CASSQSGGGHGELFF
CDR3nt: TGCGCCAGCAGCCAAAGCGGGGGTGGTCACGGGGAGCTGTTTTTT

v_gene: TRBV19
abundance: -
j_gene: TRBJ2-1
d_gene: TRBD2
CDR3aa: CATKEDRPLAGGTNEQFF
CDR3nt: TGTGCCACCAAAGAAGACAGGCCGCTAGCGGGGGGGACCAATGAGCAGTTCTTC

v_gene: TRBV20-1
abundance: many
j_gene: TRBJ2-1
d_gene: -
CDR3aa: CSAQGRPNEQFF
CDR3nt: TGCAGTGCCCAGGGCCGCCCCAATGAGCAGTTCTTC

v_gene: TRBV7-9
abundance: few
j_gene: TRBJ2-7
d_gene: -
CDR3aa: CASSSRQYEQYF
CDR3nt: TGTGCCAGCAGCTCCAGACAGTACGAGCAGTACTTC

v_gene: TRBV16
abundance: -
j_gene: TRBJ2-7
d_gene: TRBD1
CDR3aa: CASADRDYEQYF
CDR3nt: TGTGCCAGCGCCGACAGGGACTACGAGCAGTACTTC

v_gene: TRBV4-2
abundance: few
j_gene: TRBJ2-5
d_gene: -
CDR3aa: CASSQGQVGTGAQYF
CDR3nt: TGTGCCAGCAGCCAAGGGCAGGTTGGTACGGGAGCCCAGTACTTC

v_gene: TRBV7-9
abundance: -
j_gene: TRBJ2-2
d_gene: -
CDR3aa: CASTLGRTGELFF
CDR3nt: TGTGCCAGCACCTTGGGAAGGACCGGGGAGCTGTTTTTT

v_gene: TRBV7-9
abundance: -
j_gene: TRBJ2-7
d_gene: TRBD2
CDR3aa: CASSSGTGGTEQYF
CDR3nt: TGTGCCAGCAGCTCTGGGACGGGGGGGACCGAGCAGTACTTC

v_gene: TRBV20-1
abundance: few
j_gene: TRBJ2-5
d_gene: -
CDR3aa: CSARGDRTGQETQYF
CDR3nt: TGCAGTGCTAGAGGGGACCGGACTGGGCAAGAGACCCAGTACTTC

v_gene: TRBV7-2
abundance: few
j_gene: TRBJ1-4
d_gene: -
CDR3aa: CASSLAVQAEKLFF
CDR3nt: TGTGCCAGCAGCTTAGCTGTCCAGGCTGAAAAACTGTTTTTT

v_gene: TRBV24-1
abundance: -
j_gene: TRBJ2-2
d_gene: -
CDR3aa: CATSDSIPGRNTGELFF
CDR3nt: TGTGCCACCAGTGATTCAATCCCGGGCAGGAACACCGGGGAGCTGTTTTTT

v_gene: TRBV14
abundance: many
j_gene: TRBJ2-1
d_gene: -
CDR3aa: CASSPKSRGGQSSYNEQFF
CDR3nt: TGTGCCAGCAGCCCAAAATCACGTGGCGGCCAGAGCTCCTACAATGAGCAGTTCTTC

v_gene: TRBV12-3/TRBV12-4
abundance: many
j_gene: TRBJ2-5
d_gene: -
CDR3aa: CASSLERVETQYF
CDR3nt: TGTGCCAGCAGTTTAGAGAGGGTAGAGACCCAGTACTTC